These T cell receptor beta chains were read from a single sample in a study of cytomegalovirus exposure and HLA in healthy donors. TCRdb's table, derived via immunoSEQ multiplex PCR, lists solely in-frame clones and lacks some. This sample has roughly 300,000 clones, with 86% found just once. Sequencing was done on a sample of PBMCs. The origin of the receptors is a woman younger than 35 in good health and CMV-seronegative. Both conserved end residues are part of each CDR3. A D gene is named only where the DNA matches it firmly.

j_call,d_call,v_call,cdr3_nt,cdr3_aa
TRBJ2-5,-,TRBV7-6,TGTGCCAGCAGCCCCACGGGGTCAGCCCAAGAGACCCAGTACTTC,CASSPTGSAQETQYF
TRBJ2-2,-,TRBV20-1,TGCAGTGCCCAGAACACCGGGGAGCTGTTTTTT,CSAQNTGELFF
TRBJ2-1,TRBD2,TRBV29-1,TGCAGCGTTGATGGACTAGCGGGAACGCCCAGGAATGAGCAGTTCTTC,CSVDGLAGTPRNEQFF
TRBJ1-5,TRBD1,TRBV10-3,TGTGCCATCAGCCGGACAGGGGATAGCAATCAGCCCCAGCATTTT,CAISRTGDSNQPQHF
TRBJ2-5,-,TRBV29-1,TGCAGCGTGACCCGGACAGACCAAGAGACCCAGTACTTC,CSVTRTDQETQYF
TRBJ2-7,-,TRBV15,TGTGCCACCAGCTTAGGGGCAGGGGCCTCCTACGAGCAGTACTTC,CATSLGAGASYEQYF
TRBJ2-3,-,TRBV5-4,TGTGCCAGCAGCTTGGATGGAGCCCCGAGCACAGATACGCAGTATTTT,CASSLDGAPSTDTQYF
TRBJ1-5,TRBD1,TRBV7-2,TGTGCCAGCAGCTTATGGGGTCCGGGACAGGGATCCAATCAGCCCCAGCATTTT,CASSLWGPGQGSNQPQHF
TRBJ2-7,-,TRBV4-1,TGCGCCAGCAGTCAGACACGTATCTCCTACGAGCAGTACTTC,CASSQTRISYEQYF
TRBJ1-4,-,TRBV5-4,TGTGCCAGCAGCTTGGACCAGGCCGACGAAAAACTGTTTTTT,CASSLDQADEKLFF
TRBJ1-2,TRBD1,TRBV4-2,TGTGCCAGCAGCCAAGATGTACAGGGGTTTGGCTACACCTTC,CASSQDVQGFGYTF
TRBJ2-3,-,TRBV6-4,TGTGCCAGCAGTGAAGGGGGCGGGATCACAGATACGCAGTATTTT,CASSEGGGITDTQYF
TRBJ2-7,TRBD1,TRBV18,TGTGCCAGCTCACCCGGACAGGGGGCCTACGAGCAGTACTTC,CASSPGQGAYEQYF
TRBJ2-5,-,TRBV7-6,TGTGCCAGCAGACCGACAGGGCGGGGAAGCTTTGTCCCTCAAGAGACCCAGTACTTC,CASRPTGRGSFVPQETQYF
TRBJ2-3,-,TRBV9,TGTGCCAGCGGACACACAGATACGCAGTATTTT,CASGHTDTQYF
TRBJ1-4,-,TRBV6-4,TGTGCCAGCTCAACGGAGGCTAATGAAAAACTGTTTTTT,CASSTEANEKLFF